These 9 T cell receptor beta chains came from one sample sequenced in a study of blood T cell repertoires in COVID-19. Profiling relied on immunoSEQ multiplex PCR, and the TCRdb table lists in-frame clones only, not all of them. The sample shows some 170,000 clones, more than 65% of them seen only once. The sequenced sample was PBMCs or T cells enriched from blood (not recorded which). The receptors come from a man in his fifties who had recovered from COVID-19.

The chain has TRBV7-2 and TRBJ1-1; D is possibly TRBD1 (6 bases). From germline, CDR1 is SGHTA and CDR2 FQGNSA. Trimming cost V 5 bases and J 2 bases, with 9 bases left between them. CDR3 length: 13 amino acids. CDR3 loop: CASSAGVNTEAFF. The DNA for the CDR3 is TGTGCCAGCAGCGCAGGGGTTAACACTGAAGCTTTCTTT.

The chain links TRBV5-1 to TRBJ2-2, with TRBD1 matching 10 bases. With 5 bases clipped from V and 4 bases from J, the junction kept 5 bases outside the gene matches. The CDR3 totals 15 residues. Per the germline V gene, CDR1 is SGHRS and CDR2 is YFSETQ. DNA for the CDR3: TGCGCCAGCAGGGACGGGACAGGGGTCACCGGGGAGCTGTTTTTT. Protein: CASRDGTGVTGELFF.

The chain has TRBV19 and TRBJ2-3; 7 bases are a match to TRBD1. Germline V CDR1 and CDR2: LNHDA, SQIVND (reference sequence). Germline trimming cut 5 bases from V and 0 bases from J; bases unmatched to any gene: 8. This CDR3 region has 16 residues. The CDR3 spells CASSPRDRASTDTQYF. Here the CDR3 DNA reads TGTGCCAGTAGTCCTAGAGACAGGGCTAGCACAGATACGCAGTATTTT.

The chain recombines TRBV18 with TRBJ2-7, with 11 bases that match TRBD2. V lost 2 bases, J lost 7 bases, and 10 bases stayed unmatched. The CDR3 length is 16 residues. The germline V gene encodes CDR1 KGHSH and CDR2 LQKENI. The CDR3 sequence is CASSPSVSGGAGEQYF. The CDR3 nucleotides are TGTGCCAGCTCACCATCAGTTAGCGGGGGGGCAGGTGAGCAGTACTTC.

This clone was recorded only once. The CDR3 DNA sequence: TGTGCCAGCAGTGACCCGCGCGGGGCCTATGGCTACACCTTC. Its protein product is CASSDPRGAYGYTF. The chain recombines TRBV2 with TRBJ1-2; a possible D gene is TRBD1 (5 bases). The CDR3 runs 14 residues. In germline, CDR1 is SNHLY, CDR2 FYNNEI. The V end lost 3 bases, the J end lost 4 bases, and 12 bases lay between the germline ends.

The J gene is TRBJ1-3, the V gene TRBV5-6; no clear D gene. Trimming pared 3 bases from V and 4 bases from J, leaving 5 bases between. The germline V gene encodes CDR1 SGHDT and CDR2 YYEEEE. The CDR3 totals 12 residues. The CDR3 sequence: CASSWEGNTIYF. In nucleotides, the CDR3 is TGTGCCAGCAGCTGGGAGGGAAACACCATATATTTT.

CDR3 nucleotide sequence: TGCGCCAGCAGCCCGATGGCGGGGGGGGTATACAATGAGCAGTTCTTC. The encoded protein is CASSPMAGGVYNEQFF. The rearrangement uses TRBV4-1 and TRBJ2-1; TRBD2 agrees at 9 bases. With V trimmed by 4 bases and J by 4 bases, 8 bases remained unmatched. The CDR3 covers 16 residues. Germline V gene sequence: CDR1 MGHRA, CDR2 YSYEKL.

The chain links TRBV18 to TRBJ1-1; TRBD1 matches 8 bases. The CDR3 length is 17 residues. CDR1 is KGHSH and CDR2 is LQKENI in the germline V gene. V shed 3 bases, J shed 1 base, and the junction held 10 bases outside the gene matches. CDR3 amino acids: CASSPTRGRAGNTEAFF. CDR3 bases: TGTGCCAGCTCACCCACCAGGGGGCGAGCGGGGAACACTGAAGCTTTCTTT.

The chain joins TRBV5-4 to TRBJ2-3, with D perhaps TRBD2 (6 bases). The CDR3 length is 12 residues. Germline CDR1 reads SGHNT; CDR2 reads YYREEE (reference sequence). V dropped 0 bases and J dropped 14 bases, with 13 bases sitting between them. The DNA for the CDR3 is TGTGCCAGCAGCTTGGCGGGAGCCCCCCCGTATTTT. Translating gives CASSLAGAPPYF.